A single T cell receptor (beta chain) is shown here with its context. Its antigen is currently unknown. It was with previously described methods and listed TCR primers that bulk TCR libraries were made. Each CDR3 protein is one row after TCRdb ran MiXCR on the PCR reads. Seen here are a few hundred thousand distinct CDR3 sequences, 24% observed once, and the top ten hold 0.74%. This sample stems from a study of molecular identifiers for immune sequencing clone quantification. Across the whole study: Five aliquots were made in replicates from the RNA of about 20,000 or 100,000 naive CD8 cells, and four were sequenced.

The CDR3 has 13 amino acids. V dropped 6 bases and J dropped 6 bases, with 11 bases sitting between them. Germline CDR1 and CDR2: KGHDR and SFDVKD. Whole-study findings and limits: Clones exceeding 20 RNA copies carried over 99% of effector molecules but under 1% of naive-cell molecules.

The CD8+CD4-CCR7+CD45RA+ phenotype defined the sorted naive CD8 T cells. The sequencing input was naive CD8+ T cells from blood, with Jurkat cell RNA spiked in. The subset here: FACS-sorted CD8+CD4-CCR7+CD45RA+ naive T cells. This receptor was taken from a human donor in good health. Some libraries in this study had Jurkat cell RNA spiked in. This chain joins TRBV24-1 and TRBJ2-1; tentatively, D is TRBD1 or TRBD2 (5 bases each). The CDR3 region has the DNA TGTGCCACCAGTCCAGGGAGTCGCAATGAGCAGTTCTTC. Its translation: CATSPGSRNEQFF.